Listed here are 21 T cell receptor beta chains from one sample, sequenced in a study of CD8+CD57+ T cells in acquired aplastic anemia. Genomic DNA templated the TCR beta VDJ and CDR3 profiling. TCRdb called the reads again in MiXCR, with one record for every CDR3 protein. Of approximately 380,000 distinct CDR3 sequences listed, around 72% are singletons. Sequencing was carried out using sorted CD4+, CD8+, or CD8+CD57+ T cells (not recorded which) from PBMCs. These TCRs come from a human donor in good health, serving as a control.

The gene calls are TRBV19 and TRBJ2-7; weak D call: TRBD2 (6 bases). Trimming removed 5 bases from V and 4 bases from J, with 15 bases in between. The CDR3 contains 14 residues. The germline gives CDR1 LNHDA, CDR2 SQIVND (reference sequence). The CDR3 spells CASSGGLGEYEQYF. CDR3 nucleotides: TGTGCCAGTAGTGGGGGACTGGGTGAATACGAGCAGTACTTC.

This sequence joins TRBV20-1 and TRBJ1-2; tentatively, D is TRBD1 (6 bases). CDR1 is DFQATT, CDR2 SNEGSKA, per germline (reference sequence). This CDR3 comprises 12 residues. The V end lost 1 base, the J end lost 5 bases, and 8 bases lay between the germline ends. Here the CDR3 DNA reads TGCAGTGCTAGAGGAGGGGGATATGGCTACACCTTC. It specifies CSARGGGYGYTF.

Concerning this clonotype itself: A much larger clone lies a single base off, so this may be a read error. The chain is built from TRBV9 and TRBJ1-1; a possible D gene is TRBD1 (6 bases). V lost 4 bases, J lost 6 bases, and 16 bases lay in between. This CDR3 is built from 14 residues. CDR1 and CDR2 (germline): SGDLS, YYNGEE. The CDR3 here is CASSFGGQVSEAFF. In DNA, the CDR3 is TGTGCCAGCAGCTTTGGGGGCCAGGTTTCTGAAGCTTTCTTT.

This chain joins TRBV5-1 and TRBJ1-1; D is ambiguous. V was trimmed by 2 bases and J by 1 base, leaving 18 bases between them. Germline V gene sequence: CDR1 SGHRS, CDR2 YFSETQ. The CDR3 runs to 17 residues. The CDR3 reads CASSFSPGRGKNTEAFF. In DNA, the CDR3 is TGCGCCAGCAGCTTCAGCCCAGGACGGGGAAAGAACACTGAAGCTTTCTTT.

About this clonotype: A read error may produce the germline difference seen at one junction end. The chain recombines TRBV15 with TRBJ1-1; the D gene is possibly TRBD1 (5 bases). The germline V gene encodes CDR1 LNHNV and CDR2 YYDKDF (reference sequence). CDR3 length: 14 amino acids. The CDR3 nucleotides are TGTGCCACCAGCCCCCCTGGGGCGAAACATGCACCTCACTTT. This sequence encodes CATSPPGAKHAPHF.

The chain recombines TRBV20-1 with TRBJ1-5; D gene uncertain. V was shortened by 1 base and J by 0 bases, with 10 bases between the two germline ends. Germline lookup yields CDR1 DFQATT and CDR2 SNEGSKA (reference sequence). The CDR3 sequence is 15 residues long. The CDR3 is CSARVSGYSNQPQHF. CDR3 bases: TGCAGTGCTAGAGTCTCAGGATATAGCAATCAGCCCCAGCATTTT.

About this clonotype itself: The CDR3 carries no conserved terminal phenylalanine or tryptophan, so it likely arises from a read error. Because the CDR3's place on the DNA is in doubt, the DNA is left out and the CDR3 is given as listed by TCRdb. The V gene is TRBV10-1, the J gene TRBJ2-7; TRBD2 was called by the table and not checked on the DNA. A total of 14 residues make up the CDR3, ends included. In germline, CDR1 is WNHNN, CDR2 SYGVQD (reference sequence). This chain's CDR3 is CASTSTRRGSDEQY.

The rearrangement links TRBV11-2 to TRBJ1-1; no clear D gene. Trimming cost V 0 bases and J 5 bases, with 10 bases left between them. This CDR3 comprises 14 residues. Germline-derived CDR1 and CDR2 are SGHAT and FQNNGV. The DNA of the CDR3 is TGTGCCAGCAGCTTAGAACGAACAGAAACTGAAGCTTTCTTT. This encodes CASSLERTETEAFF. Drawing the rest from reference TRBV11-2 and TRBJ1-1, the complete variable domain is EAGVAQSPRYKIIEKRQSVAFWCNPISGHATLYWYQQILGQGPKLLIQFQNNGVVDDSQLPKDRFSAERLKGVDSTLKIQPAKLEDSAVYLCASSLERTETEAFFGQGTRLTVV.

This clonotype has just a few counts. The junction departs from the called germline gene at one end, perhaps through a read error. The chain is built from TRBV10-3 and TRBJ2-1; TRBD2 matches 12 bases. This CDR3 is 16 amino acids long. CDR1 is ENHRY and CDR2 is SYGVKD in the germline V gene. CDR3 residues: CTISVGASGGANEQFF. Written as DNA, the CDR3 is TGTACCATCAGCGTCGGGGCTAGCGGGGGGGCGAATGAGCAGTTCTTC.

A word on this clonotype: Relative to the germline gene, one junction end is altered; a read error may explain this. CDR3 sequence (DNA): TGTGCCAGCAGCTACCCGAGACAGAGCACCTACGATCAGTTT. It codes for CASSYPRQSTYDQF. V usage is TRBV7-6 and J usage is TRBJ1-1; the D gene is possibly TRBD1 (5 bases). From germline, CDR1 is SGHVS and CDR2 FNYEAQ. The CDR3 runs to 14 residues.

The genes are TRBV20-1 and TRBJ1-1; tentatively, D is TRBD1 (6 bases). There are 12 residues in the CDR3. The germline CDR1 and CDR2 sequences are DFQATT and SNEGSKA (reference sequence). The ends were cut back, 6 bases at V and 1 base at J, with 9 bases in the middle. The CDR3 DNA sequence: TGCAGTGCCACGGACAGGAACACTGAAGCTTTCTTT. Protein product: CSATDRNTEAFF.

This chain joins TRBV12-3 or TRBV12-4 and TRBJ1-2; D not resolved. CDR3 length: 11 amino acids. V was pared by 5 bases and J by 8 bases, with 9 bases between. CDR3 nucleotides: TGTGCCAGCAGTAACCTGCGGGGCTACACCTTC. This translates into CASSNLRGYTF.

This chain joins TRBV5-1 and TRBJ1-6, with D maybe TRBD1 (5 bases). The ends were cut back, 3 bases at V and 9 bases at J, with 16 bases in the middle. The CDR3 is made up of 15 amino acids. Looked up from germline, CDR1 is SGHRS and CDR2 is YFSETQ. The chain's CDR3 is CASSSYVSGGSPLHF. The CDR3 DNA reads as TGCGCCAGCAGCTCCTACGTTAGCGGGGGTTCACCCCTCCACTTT.

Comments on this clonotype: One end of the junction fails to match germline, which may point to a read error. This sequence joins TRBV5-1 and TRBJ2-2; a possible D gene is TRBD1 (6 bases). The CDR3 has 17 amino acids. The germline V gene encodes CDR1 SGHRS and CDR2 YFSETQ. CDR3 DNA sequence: TGTGCCAGCAGCTTGGGGGCTGTCCGGACGCATACCGGGGAGCTGTTTTTT. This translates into CASSLGAVRTHTGELFF.

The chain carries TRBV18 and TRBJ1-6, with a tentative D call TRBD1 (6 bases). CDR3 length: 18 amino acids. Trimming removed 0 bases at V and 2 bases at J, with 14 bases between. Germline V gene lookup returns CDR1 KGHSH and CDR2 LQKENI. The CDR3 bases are TGTGCCAGCTCACCACCCGGACAGATGGGCCCCTATAATTCACCCCTCCACTTT. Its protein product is CASSPPGQMGPYNSPLHF.

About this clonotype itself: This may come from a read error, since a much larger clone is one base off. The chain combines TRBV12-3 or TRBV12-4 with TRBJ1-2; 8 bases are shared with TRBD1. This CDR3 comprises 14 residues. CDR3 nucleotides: TGTGCCGGCAGTTTTCTCGACAGGGGCTATGGCTACACCTTC. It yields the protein CAGSFLDRGYGYTF.

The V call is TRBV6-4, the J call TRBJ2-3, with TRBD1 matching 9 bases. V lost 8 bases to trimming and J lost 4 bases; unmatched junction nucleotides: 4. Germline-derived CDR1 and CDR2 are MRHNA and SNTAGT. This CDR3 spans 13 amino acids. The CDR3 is CASPGQGSDTQYF. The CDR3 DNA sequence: TGTGCCAGCCCTGGACAGGGGTCAGATACGCAGTATTTT.

This chain's CDR3 is CSARGLAGAGEQYF. In DNA form, the CDR3 reads TGCAGTGCTAGAGGCCTAGCGGGAGCGGGTGAGCAGTACTTC. The chain is built from TRBV20-1 and TRBJ2-7, with 10 positions matching TRBD2. The ends lost 1 base at V and 7 bases at J; junction bases unmatched: 7. This CDR3 has 14 residues. Germline CDR1 and CDR2: DFQATT and SNEGSKA (reference sequence).

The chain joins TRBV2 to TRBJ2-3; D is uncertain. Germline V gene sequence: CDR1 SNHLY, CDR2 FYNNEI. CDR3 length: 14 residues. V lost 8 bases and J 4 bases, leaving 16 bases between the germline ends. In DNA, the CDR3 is TGTGCCAGCGCGGAAGGCCATCGGGCAGATACGCAGTATTTT. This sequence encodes CASAEGHRADTQYF.

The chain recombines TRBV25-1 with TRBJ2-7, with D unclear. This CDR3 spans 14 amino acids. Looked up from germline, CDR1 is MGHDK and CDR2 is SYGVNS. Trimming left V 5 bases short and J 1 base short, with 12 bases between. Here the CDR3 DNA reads TGTGCCAGCAGTTCCAGCCTCGAATCCTACGAGCAGTACTTC. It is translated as CASSSSLESYEQYF.

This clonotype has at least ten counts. The CDR3 DNA reads as TGCGCCAGTGGGACTAGCGGGGATCAAGAGACCCAGTACTTC. Translated, it gives CASGTSGDQETQYF. The V and J genes are TRBV5-1 and TRBJ2-5; TRBD2 matches at 13 bases. V lost 8 bases, J lost 2 bases, and 3 bases stayed unmatched. The CDR3 is made up of 14 amino acids. The germline gives CDR1 SGHRS, CDR2 YFSETQ.